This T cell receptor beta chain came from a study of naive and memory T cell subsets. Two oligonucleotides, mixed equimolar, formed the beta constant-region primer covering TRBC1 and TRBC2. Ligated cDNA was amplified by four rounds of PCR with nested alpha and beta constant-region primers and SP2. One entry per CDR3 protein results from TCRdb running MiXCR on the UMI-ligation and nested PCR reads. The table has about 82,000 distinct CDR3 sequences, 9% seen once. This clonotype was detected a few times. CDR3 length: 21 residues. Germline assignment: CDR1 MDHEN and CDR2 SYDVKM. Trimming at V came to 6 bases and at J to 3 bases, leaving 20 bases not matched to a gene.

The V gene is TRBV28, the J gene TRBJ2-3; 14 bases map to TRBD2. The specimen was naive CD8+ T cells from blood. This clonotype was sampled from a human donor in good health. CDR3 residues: CASSEPWTSGRFEGSTDTQYF. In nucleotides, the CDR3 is TGTGCCAGCAGCGAACCCTGGACTAGCGGGAGGTTCGAAGGGAGTACAGATACGCAGTATTTT.